The rows below give T cell receptor beta chains drawn from one sample of a study of cytomegalovirus exposure and HLA in healthy donors. Clones were sequenced by immunoSEQ multiplex PCR, and TCRdb holds only the in-frame ones, with some missing. The sample lists approximately 210,000 clones; roughly 88% were seen once. Sequencing was done on a sample of PBMCs. The source is a woman aged 18-35 years in good health and CMV-seronegative. Each CDR3 is given with its conserved first and last residue. A D gene is named only where the DNA matches it firmly. Clone size is stated in some rows and not others, as once, few, many or a class when expanded.

>NA|TRBD2|TRBV5-1|TRBJ2-1
CASSLEAGGGSRNEQFF
TGCGCCAGCAGCTTGGAGGCGGGGGGCGGGAGTAGGAATGAGCAGTTCTTC
>NA|NA|TRBV5-4|TRBJ1-2
CASFPGGSGLSDGYTF
TGTGCCAGCTTCCCCGGAGGGTCAGGGTTATCCGATGGCTACACCTTC
>NA|NA|TRBV7-2|TRBJ2-1
CASSLAGGPRDEQFF
TGTGCCAGCAGCTTAGCGGGAGGCCCTAGGGATGAGCAGTTCTTC
>NA|TRBD1|TRBV11-2|TRBJ2-3
CASSLFPQTGDDAGTQYF
TGTGCCAGCAGCTTATTCCCCCAGACAGGGGACGACGCGGGTACGCAGTATTTT
>NA|TRBD1|TRBV5-1|TRBJ2-1
CASSVIQGAAYNEQFF
TGCGCCAGCAGTGTTATCCAGGGGGCTGCCTACAATGAGCAGTTCTTC
>NA|TRBD1|TRBV25-1|TRBJ2-7
CASSGDRGFSYEQYF
TGTGCCAGCAGTGGGGACAGGGGTTTCTCCTACGAGCAGTACTTC
>NA|TRBD2|TRBV9|TRBJ2-2
CASSAQRENTGELFF
TGTGCCAGCAGCGCCCAGCGGGAGAACACCGGGGAGCTGTTTTTT
>NA|NA|TRBV5-4|TRBJ2-7
CASSLGRHNEQYF
TGTGCCAGCAGCTTGGGAAGACACAACGAGCAGTACTTC
>NA|TRBD1|TRBV27|TRBJ1-1
CASRRSETGGEAFF
TGTGCCAGCAGGCGATCCGAGACAGGGGGTGAAGCTTTCTTT
>NA|TRBD1|TRBV4-1|TRBJ2-1
CASSHDRGLNEQFF
TGCGCCAGCAGCCATGACAGGGGGCTCAATGAGCAGTTCTTC
>NA|NA|TRBV7-2|TRBJ2-1
CASSFSGYSYNEQFF
TGTGCCAGCAGCTTTAGCGGCTACTCCTACAATGAGCAGTTCTTC
>NA|TRBD2|TRBV7-9|TRBJ2-2
CASSLGLASTGELFF
TGTGCCAGCAGCTTGGGACTAGCAAGCACCGGGGAGCTGTTTTTT
>NA|NA|TRBV2|TRBJ2-1
CASSPDWEQFF
TGTGCCAGCAGTCCGGACTGGGAGCAGTTCTTC
>NA|NA|TRBV19|TRBJ1-1
CASKGASTEAFF
TGTGCCAGTAAAGGGGCATCCACTGAAGCTTTCTTT
>once|TRBD2|TRBV28|TRBJ2-3
CASSLSWTQAGGQDRPDTQYF
TGTGCCAGCAGTCTATCCTGGACCCAAGCGGGAGGGCAGGATCGGCCAGATACGCAGTATTTT
>NA|TRBD1|TRBV9|TRBJ1-1
CASSVDSRTGAFF
TGTGCCAGCAGCGTAGACAGTAGGACAGGAGCTTTCTTT
>NA|NA|TRBV27|TRBJ2-2
CASSFSAGIGGELFF
TGTGCCAGCAGTTTTTCGGCGGGGATCGGCGGGGAGCTGTTTTTT
>NA|NA|TRBV29-1|TRBJ1-1
CSSTGGAGEMNTEAFF
TGCAGCTCAACCGGGGGAGCGGGGGAAATGAACACTGAAGCTTTCTTT
>NA|NA|TRBV4-2|TRBJ2-5
CASSPGQGHEGTQYF
TGTGCCAGCAGCCCCGGTCAGGGGCACGAGGGGACCCAGTACTTC
>NA|NA|TRBV28|TRBJ2-7
CASSANTAEDYEQYF
TGTGCCAGCAGTGCCAACACGGCGGAGGACTACGAGCAGTACTTC
>once|TRBD2|TRBV30|TRBJ2-3
CAWSARGADTQYF
TGTGCCTGGAGTGCCCGGGGGGCAGATACGCAGTATTTT
>NA|TRBD1|TRBV6-6|TRBJ1-5
CASSYEGARDQPQHF
TGTGCCAGCAGTTACGAGGGGGCGCGGGATCAGCCCCAGCATTTT
>few|NA|TRBV6-5|TRBJ1-5
CASSRQDGNQPQHF
TGTGCCAGCAGTCGACAGGACGGGAATCAGCCCCAGCATTTT
>NA|TRBD1|TRBV18|TRBJ2-7
CASSPPGTGGYEQYF
TGTGCCAGCTCACCACCCGGGACAGGGGGCTACGAGCAGTACTTC
>NA|NA|TRBV2|TRBJ2-7
CASSTALSEDEQYF
TGTGCCAGCAGTACGGCCCTGAGCGAAGACGAGCAGTACTTC
>NA|NA|TRBV2|TRBJ2-1
CASSESSSGNEQFF
TGTGCCAGCAGTGAAAGCAGTTCAGGCAATGAGCAGTTCTTC
>few|NA|TRBV29-1|TRBJ2-1
CSVDVYPNEQFF
TGCAGCGTTGACGTGTATCCCAATGAGCAGTTCTTC
>NA|TRBD1|TRBV28|TRBJ1-2
CASSGTVNGYTF
TGTGCCAGCAGTGGGACAGTCAATGGCTACACCTTC
>NA|TRBD1|TRBV30|TRBJ2-7
CAWRKTGGYEQYF
TGTGCCTGGAGAAAGACAGGGGGTTACGAGCAGTACTTC
>few|NA|TRBV21-1|TRBJ1-1
CASSSKGQGVTEAFF
TGTGCCAGCAGCTCAAAGGGACAGGGGGTGACTGAAGCTTTCTTT
>NA|TRBD2|TRBV19|TRBJ2-7
CASSTLHPLAGPSYEQYF
TGTGCCAGTAGTACTCTGCACCCGTTAGCGGGTCCCTCCTACGAGCAGTACTTC
>NA|TRBD2|TRBV30|TRBJ2-7
CAWSPGLAEYEQYF
TGTGCCTGGAGTCCCGGACTAGCAGAATACGAGCAGTACTTC
>NA|TRBD1|TRBV7-2|TRBJ2-7
CASSLYLGGRGYEQYF
TGTGCCAGCAGCTTATATTTAGGCGGCAGGGGGTACGAGCAGTACTTC
>NA|TRBD1|TRBV6-5|TRBJ2-7
CASSYYTGTGYYEQYF
TGTGCCAGCAGTTACTATACCGGGACAGGGTACTACGAGCAGTACTTC
>NA|NA|TRBV2|TRBJ2-5
CASSDPRDRGGEQETQYF
TGTGCCAGCAGTGACCCACGCGACAGGGGAGGGGAGCAAGAGACCCAGTACTTC
>NA|TRBD1|TRBV27|TRBJ2-2
CASRAGGTGELFF
TGTGCCAGCAGAGCAGGGGGCACCGGGGAGCTGTTTTTT
>NA|NA|TRBV6-6|TRBJ1-4
CASSQQGDEKLFF
TGTGCCAGCAGTCAACAGGGAGATGAAAAACTGTTTTTT
>NA|TRBD2|TRBV6-5|TRBJ2-1
CASSRSGRPYNEQFF
TGTGCCAGCAGCCGGAGCGGGAGGCCCTACAATGAGCAGTTCTTC
>NA|NA|TRBV9|TRBJ2-1
CASSVSARGPSDEQFF
TGTGCCAGCAGCGTATCTGCGAGAGGGCCTAGCGATGAGCAGTTCTTC
>NA|TRBD1|TRBV2|TRBJ2-5
CASSRDSRQETQYF
TGTGCCAGCAGTCGGGACAGCCGACAAGAGACCCAGTACTTC
>NA|TRBD1|TRBV5-4|TRBJ1-1
CASSSDRGTEAFF
TGTGCCAGCAGCTCCGACAGGGGGACTGAAGCTTTCTTT
>NA|TRBD2|TRBV7-3|TRBJ2-7
CASSGYPGGEQYF
TGTGCCAGCAGCGGCTACCCGGGAGGCGAGCAGTACTTC